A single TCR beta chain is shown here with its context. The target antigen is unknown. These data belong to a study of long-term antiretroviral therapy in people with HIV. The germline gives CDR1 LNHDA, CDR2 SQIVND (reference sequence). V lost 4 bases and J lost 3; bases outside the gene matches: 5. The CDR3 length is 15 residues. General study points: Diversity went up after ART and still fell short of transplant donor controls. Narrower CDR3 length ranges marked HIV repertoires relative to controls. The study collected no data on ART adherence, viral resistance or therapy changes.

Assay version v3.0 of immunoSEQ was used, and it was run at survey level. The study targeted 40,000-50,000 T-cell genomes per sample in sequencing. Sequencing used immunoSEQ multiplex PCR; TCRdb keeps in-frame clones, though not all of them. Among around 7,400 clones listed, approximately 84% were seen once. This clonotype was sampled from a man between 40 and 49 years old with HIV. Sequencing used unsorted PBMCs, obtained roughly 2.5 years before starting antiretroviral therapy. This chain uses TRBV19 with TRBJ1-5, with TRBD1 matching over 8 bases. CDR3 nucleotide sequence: TGTGCCAGTAGTAAGGGACAGGCCCTCAATCAGCCCCAGCATTTT. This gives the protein CASSKGQALNQPQHF.